This is a list of T cell receptor beta chains from one sample in a study of T-cell memory formation after mild COVID-19. From the 5' RACE reads, TCRdb called clonotypes with MiXCR, one entry per CDR3 protein. The table records hundreds of thousands of distinct CDR3 sequences, around 30% of them present only once. The material sequenced was PBMCs or a T cell subset sorted from them (not recorded which). These receptors originate from an adult woman who had mild COVID-19 (a few samples of this study predate the infection). Cell type and time point are not known. Both conserved end residues are part of each CDR3.

TRBV3-1	TRBJ2-1	CASSQEFTSGTHNEQFF
TRBV3-1	TRBJ2-7	CASGDSPRREQYF
TRBV9	TRBJ2-3	CASSPNFVVASGSTDTQYF
TRBV29-1	TRBJ1-1	CSARTGGIGGTEAFF
TRBV12-3/TRBV12-4	TRBJ1-5	CASSVHASNQPQHF
TRBV12-3/TRBV12-4	TRBJ1-1	CASSAPAGRMNTEAFF
TRBV12-3/TRBV12-4	TRBJ2-1	CASSLETSDYNEQFF
TRBV27	TRBJ2-3	CASSLQGVAQYF
TRBV2	TRBJ2-7	CASSDTGGPRAYEQYF
TRBV11-3	TRBJ2-1	CASSKGPNEQFF
TRBV6-5	TRBJ2-1	CASRTSGGGYNEQFF
TRBV20-1	TRBJ2-1	CSASTTPSSNEQFF
TRBV5-1	TRBJ2-3	CASSRGQGSDTQYF
TRBV5-4	TRBJ2-5	CASSFRQFAQETQYF
TRBV6-5	TRBJ1-2	CASTSTQSYGYTF
TRBV6-5	TRBJ1-2	CASSYSRGEGYGYTF
TRBV14	TRBJ2-3	CASSQDPSPPDTQYF
TRBV5-1	TRBJ2-1	CASSGHNEQFF
TRBV15	TRBJ2-1	CATSRDRGYGEQFF
TRBV7-8	TRBJ1-2	CASSFATGGNYGYTF
TRBV12-3/TRBV12-4	TRBJ1-3	CASSPTGNTIYF
TRBV18	TRBJ2-7	CASSPQAGTSGGDRSYEQYF
TRBV7-9	TRBJ2-3	CASSLVQGFITDTQYF
TRBV12-3/TRBV12-4	TRBJ2-5	CASSRRGRGEQETQYF
TRBV10-2	TRBJ2-1	CASSEVWAGEGEQFF
TRBV7-8	TRBJ2-6	CASSPVSGANVLTF
TRBV6-1	TRBJ1-2	CASSGEGVSNYGYTF
TRBV29-1	TRBJ1-1	CSVLYDIPMNTEAFF
TRBV12-3/TRBV12-4	TRBJ1-1	CASSSSNSPEAFF
TRBV4-3	TRBJ2-1	CASSQDRGGSGRNEQFF
TRBV18	TRBJ1-1	CASSRTENTEAFF
TRBV6-5	TRBJ2-7	CASSYTWSSYEQYF
TRBV6-5	TRBJ2-7	CASSYEAGGHYEQYF
TRBV7-9	TRBJ1-1	CASSLTGETEAFF
TRBV29-1	TRBJ2-3	CSVGPSSGRGTDTQYF
TRBV7-3	TRBJ2-1	CASSPQGRDYHEQFF
TRBV20-1	TRBJ1-5	CSASAQGQGAGNQPQHF
TRBV30	TRBJ2-5	CAWSYNQETQYF
TRBV5-1	TRBJ2-1	CASSGLRTDGLANGPYNEQFF
TRBV11-2	TRBJ2-1	CASSLRTGTYSYNEQFF
TRBV18	TRBJ2-7	CASSDRGIGQGSAYEQYF
TRBV29-1	TRBJ2-7	CSVVRTGEEQYF
TRBV29-1	TRBJ1-2	CSVDPLGGGRYGYTF
TRBV7-8	TRBJ2-1	CASSSHRAPGFNEQFF
TRBV4-1	TRBJ2-7	CASSQGDTYEQYF